This T cell receptor beta chain was obtained from a study of blood T cell repertoires in COVID-19. Germline-derived CDR1 and CDR2 are KGHSH and LQKENI. The germline V and J ends were trimmed by 4 bases and 8 bases, with 6 bases remaining between them. This CDR3 comprises 12 residues. The data were produced by immunoSEQ multiplex PCR, yet TCRdb's version contains in-frame clones alone and is incomplete. The sample records 200,000 to 250,000 clones, about 80% being singletons. The V and J genes are TRBV18 and TRBJ1-6, with D perhaps TRBD1 (6 bases). The specimen was PBMCs or T cells enriched from blood (not recorded which). This TCR was recovered from a woman aged 45 to 65 who had been exposed to COVID-19. CDR3 sequence (DNA): TGTGCCAGCTCACACAGGGATTCACCCCTCCACTTT. As protein: CASSHRDSPLHF.